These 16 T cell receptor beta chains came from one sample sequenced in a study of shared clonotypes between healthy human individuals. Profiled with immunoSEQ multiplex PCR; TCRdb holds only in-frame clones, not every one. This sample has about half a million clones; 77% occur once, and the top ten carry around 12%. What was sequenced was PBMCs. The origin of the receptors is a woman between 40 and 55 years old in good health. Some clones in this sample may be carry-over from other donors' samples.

This CDR3 is CASSAVTGGNEQYF. The CDR3 DNA reads as TGTGCCAGCAGTGCGGTGACAGGGGGCAACGAGCAGTACTTC. This chain joins TRBV2 and TRBJ2-7, with TRBD1 matching over 10 bases. V lost 4 bases, J lost 5 bases, and 5 bases stayed unmatched. Germline CDR1 and CDR2: SNHLY and FYNNEI. This CDR3 has 14 residues.

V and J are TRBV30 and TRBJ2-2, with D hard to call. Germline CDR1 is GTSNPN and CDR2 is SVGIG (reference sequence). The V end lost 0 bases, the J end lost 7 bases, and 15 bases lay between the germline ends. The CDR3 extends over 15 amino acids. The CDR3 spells CAWSVLRGVGGELFF. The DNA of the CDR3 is TGTGCCTGGAGTGTACTCAGAGGCGTAGGCGGGGAGCTGTTTTTT.

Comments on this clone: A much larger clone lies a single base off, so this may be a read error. The CDR3 nucleotides are TGTGCCAGCAGCGAGACTAGCGGGAGCACAGATACGCAGTATTTT. The encoded protein is CASSETSGSTDTQYF. This chain joins TRBV5-4 and TRBJ2-3; the match to TRBD2 covers 10 bases. CDR3 length: 15 residues. Germline V gives CDR1 SGHNT, CDR2 YYREEE (reference sequence). The V and J ends lost 4 bases and 0 bases, in that order; junction bases with no gene match: 2.

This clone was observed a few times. The CDR3 DNA follows: TGTGCCAGCAGCTTAAGGACAGGGTTGCTCACCGGGGAGCTGTTTTTT. It is translated as CASSLRTGLLTGELFF. The chain links TRBV7-3 to TRBJ2-2, with 8 bases matching TRBD1. The CDR3 spans 16 residues. Germline V gene sequence: CDR1 SGHTA, CDR2 FQGTGA. Trimming removed 1 base from V and 4 bases from J; junction bases left unmatched: 5.

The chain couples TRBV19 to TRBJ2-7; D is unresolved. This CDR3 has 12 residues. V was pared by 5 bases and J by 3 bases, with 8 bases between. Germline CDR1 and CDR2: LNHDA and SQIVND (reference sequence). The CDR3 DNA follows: TGTGCCAGTAGTGAATCAGGCTACGAGCAGTACTTC. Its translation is CASSESGYEQYF.

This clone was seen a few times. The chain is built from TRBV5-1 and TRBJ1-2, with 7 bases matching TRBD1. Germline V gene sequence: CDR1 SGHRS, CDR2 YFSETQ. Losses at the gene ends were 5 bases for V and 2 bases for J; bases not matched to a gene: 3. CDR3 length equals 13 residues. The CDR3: CASSSTGNYGYTF. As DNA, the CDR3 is TGCGCCAGCAGTTCGACAGGGAACTATGGCTACACCTTC.

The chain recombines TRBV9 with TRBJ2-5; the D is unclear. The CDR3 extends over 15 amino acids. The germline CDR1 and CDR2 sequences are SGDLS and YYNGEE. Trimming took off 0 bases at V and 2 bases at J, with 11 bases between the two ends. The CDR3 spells CASSVDSTRQETQYF. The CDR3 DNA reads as TGTGCCAGCAGCGTAGATTCGACACGACAAGAGACCCAGTACTTC.

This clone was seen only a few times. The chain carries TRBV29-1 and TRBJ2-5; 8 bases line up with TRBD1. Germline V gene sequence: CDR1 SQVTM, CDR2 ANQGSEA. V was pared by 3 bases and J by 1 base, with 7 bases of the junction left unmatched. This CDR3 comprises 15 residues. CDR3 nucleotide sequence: TGCAGCGTTGACGGGGGACAGGATATCCAAGAGACCCAGTACTTC. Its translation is CSVDGGQDIQETQYF.

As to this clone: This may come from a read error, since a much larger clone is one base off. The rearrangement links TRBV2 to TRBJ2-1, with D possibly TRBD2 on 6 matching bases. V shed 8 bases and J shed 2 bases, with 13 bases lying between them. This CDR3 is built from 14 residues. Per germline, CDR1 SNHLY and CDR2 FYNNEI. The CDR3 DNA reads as TGTGCCAGCTTTCTCAGCGGGCCCTACAATGAGCAGTTCTTC. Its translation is CASFLSGPYNEQFF.

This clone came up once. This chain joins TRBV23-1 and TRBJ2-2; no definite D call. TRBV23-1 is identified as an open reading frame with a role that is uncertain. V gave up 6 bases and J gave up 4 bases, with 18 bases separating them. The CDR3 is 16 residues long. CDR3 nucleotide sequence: TGCGCCAGCAGCCCCCAAGGGCGATGGGGCACCGGGGAGCTGTTTTTT. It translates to CASSPQGRWGTGELFF.

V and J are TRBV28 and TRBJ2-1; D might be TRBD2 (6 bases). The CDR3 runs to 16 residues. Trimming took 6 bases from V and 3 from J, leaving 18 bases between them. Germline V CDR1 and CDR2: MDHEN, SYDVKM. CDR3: CASSLTRTSRYNEQFF. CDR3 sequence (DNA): TGTGCCAGCAGCTTGACTAGGACTTCTCGCTACAATGAGCAGTTCTTC.

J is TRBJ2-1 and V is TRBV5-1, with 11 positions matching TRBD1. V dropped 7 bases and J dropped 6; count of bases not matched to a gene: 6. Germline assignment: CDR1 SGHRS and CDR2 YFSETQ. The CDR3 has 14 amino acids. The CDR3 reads CASEIGTGGNEQFF. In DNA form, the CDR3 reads TGCGCCAGCGAAATCGGGACAGGGGGCAATGAGCAGTTCTTC.

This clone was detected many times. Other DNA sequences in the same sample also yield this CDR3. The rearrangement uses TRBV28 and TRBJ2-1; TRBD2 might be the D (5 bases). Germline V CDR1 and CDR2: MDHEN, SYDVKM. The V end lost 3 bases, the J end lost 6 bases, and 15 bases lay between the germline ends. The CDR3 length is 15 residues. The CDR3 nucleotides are TGTGCCAGCAGTTTTCTAAGCGGACTGGGCAATGAGCAGTTCTTC. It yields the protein CASSFLSGLGNEQFF.

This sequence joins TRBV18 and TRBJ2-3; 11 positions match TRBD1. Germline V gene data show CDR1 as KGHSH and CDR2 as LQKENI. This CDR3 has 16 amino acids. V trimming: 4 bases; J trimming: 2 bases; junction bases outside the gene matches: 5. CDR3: CASSLKDRGLTDTQYF. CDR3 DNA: TGTGCCAGCTCACTGAAGGACAGGGGGCTCACAGATACGCAGTATTTT.

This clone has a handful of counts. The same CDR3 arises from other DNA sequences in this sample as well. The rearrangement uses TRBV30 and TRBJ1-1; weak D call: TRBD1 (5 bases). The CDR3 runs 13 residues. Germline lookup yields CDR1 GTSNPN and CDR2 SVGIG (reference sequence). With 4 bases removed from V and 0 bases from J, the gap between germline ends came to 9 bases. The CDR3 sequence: CAWTRQLNTEAFF. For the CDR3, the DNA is TGTGCCTGGACCAGACAGTTGAACACTGAAGCTTTCTTT. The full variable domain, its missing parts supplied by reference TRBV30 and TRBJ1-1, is SQTIHQWPATLVQPVGSPLSLECTVEGTSNPNLYWYRQAAGRGLQLLFYSVGIGQISSEVPQNLSASRPQDRQFILSSKKLLLSDSGFYLCAWTRQLNTEAFFGQGTRLTVV.

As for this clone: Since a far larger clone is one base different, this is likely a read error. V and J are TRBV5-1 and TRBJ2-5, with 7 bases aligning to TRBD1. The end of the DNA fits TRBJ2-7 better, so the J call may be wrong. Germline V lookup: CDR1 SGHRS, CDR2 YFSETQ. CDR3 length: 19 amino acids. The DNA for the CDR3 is TGCGCCAGCAGCTTGTCCCGGGACAGACCATCCTTGGCCTCCCACGAGCAGTACTTC. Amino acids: CASSLSRDRPSLASHEQYF.